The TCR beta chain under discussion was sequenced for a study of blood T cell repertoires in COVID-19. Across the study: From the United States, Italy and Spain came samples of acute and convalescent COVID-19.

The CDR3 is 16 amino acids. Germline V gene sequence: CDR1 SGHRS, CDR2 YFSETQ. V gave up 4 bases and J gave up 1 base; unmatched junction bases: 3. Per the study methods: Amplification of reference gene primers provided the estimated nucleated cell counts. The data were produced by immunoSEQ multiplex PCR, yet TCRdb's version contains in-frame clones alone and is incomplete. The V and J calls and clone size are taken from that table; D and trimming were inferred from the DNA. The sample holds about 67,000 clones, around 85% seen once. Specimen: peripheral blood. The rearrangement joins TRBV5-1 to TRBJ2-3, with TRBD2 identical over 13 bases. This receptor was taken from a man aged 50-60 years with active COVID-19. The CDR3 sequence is CASSLGTSGGTDTQYF. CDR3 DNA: TGCGCCAGCAGCCTCGGGACTAGCGGGGGCACAGATACGCAGTATTTT.